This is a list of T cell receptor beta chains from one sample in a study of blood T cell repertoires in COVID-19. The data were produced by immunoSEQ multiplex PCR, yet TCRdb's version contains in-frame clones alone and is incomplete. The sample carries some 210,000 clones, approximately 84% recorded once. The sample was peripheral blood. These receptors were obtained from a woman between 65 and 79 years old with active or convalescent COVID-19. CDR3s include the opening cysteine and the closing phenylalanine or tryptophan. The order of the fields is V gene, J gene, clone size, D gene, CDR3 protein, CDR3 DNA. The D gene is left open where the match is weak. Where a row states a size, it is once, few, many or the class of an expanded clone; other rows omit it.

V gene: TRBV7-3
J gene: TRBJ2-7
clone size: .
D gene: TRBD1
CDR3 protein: CARPSRTGCRGEQYF
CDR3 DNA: TGTGCCAGACCGTCTAGGACAGGGTGTAGAGGCGAGCAGTACTTC

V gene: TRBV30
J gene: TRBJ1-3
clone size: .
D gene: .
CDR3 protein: CAWSPRRGSGGNTIYF
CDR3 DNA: TGTGCCTGGAGTCCCCGGCGGGGATCCGGAGGAAACACCATATATTTT

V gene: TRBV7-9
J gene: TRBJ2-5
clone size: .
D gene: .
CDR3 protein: CASSFGGGAAAQETQYF
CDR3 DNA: TGTGCCAGCAGCTTCGGTGGGGGCGCGGCGGCTCAAGAGACCCAGTACTTC

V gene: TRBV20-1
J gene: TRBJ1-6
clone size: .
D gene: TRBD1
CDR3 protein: CSASTGGPHSPLHF
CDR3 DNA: TGCAGTGCTAGTACAGGGGGACCCCATTCACCCCTCCACTTT

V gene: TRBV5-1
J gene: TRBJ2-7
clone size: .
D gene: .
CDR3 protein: CASSLEGFRGEQYF
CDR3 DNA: TGCGCCAGCAGCTTGGAAGGGTTCAGGGGCGAGCAGTACTTC

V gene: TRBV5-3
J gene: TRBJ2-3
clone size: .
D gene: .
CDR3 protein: CARSLAWRRTDTQYF
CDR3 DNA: TGTGCCAGAAGCTTGGCGTGGAGAAGGACAGATACGCAGTATTTT

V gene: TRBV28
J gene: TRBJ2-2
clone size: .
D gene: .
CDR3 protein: CASSLGGRTGELFF
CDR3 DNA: TGTGCCAGCAGTTTGGGGGGGCGCACCGGGGAGCTGTTTTTT

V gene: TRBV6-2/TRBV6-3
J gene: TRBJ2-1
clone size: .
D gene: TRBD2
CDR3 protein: CASSWASGRGGNEQFF
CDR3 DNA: TGTGCCAGCAGTTGGGCTAGCGGGAGGGGGGGCAATGAGCAGTTCTTC

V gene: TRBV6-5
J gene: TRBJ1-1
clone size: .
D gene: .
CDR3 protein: CASSYGNQNTEAFF
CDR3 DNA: TGTGCCAGCAGTTACGGCAACCAGAACACTGAAGCTTTCTTT

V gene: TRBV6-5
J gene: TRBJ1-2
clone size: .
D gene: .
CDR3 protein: CASSSPSRGYGYTF
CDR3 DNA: TGTGCCAGCAGTTCCCCCTCGCGGGGCTATGGCTACACCTTC

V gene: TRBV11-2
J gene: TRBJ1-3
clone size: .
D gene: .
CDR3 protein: CASSLGDSNSGNTIYF
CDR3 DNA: TGTGCCAGCAGCTTAGGCGACAGTAACTCTGGAAACACCATATATTTT

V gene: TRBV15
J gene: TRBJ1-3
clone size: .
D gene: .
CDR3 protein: CATSRGGRTQGNTIYF
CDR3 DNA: TGTGCCACCAGCAGAGGGGGGAGGACTCAAGGAAACACCATATATTTT

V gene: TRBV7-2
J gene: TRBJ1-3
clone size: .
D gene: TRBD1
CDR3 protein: CASSPGTGSSGNTIYF
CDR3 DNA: TGTGCCAGCAGCCCCGGGACAGGGTCCTCTGGAAACACCATATATTTT

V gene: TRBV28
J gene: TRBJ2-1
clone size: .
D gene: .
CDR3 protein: CATLTGALAEDNEQFF
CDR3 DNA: TGTGCCACCCTGACAGGGGCTCTAGCGGAAGACAATGAGCAGTTCTTC

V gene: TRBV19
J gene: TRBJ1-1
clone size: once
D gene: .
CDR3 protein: CASRTDDSPTEAFF
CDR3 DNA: TGTGCCAGTAGGACAGACGACAGTCCCACTGAAGCTTTCTTT

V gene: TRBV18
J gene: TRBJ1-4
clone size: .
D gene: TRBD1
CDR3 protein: CASSPGQGVIEKLFF
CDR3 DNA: TGTGCCAGCTCACCTGGACAGGGGGTGATTGAAAAACTGTTTTTT

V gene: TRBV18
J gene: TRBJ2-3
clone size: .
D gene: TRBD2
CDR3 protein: CASSPWAGVDTQYF
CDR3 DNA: TGTGCCAGCTCACCCTGGGCGGGAGTGGATACGCAGTATTTT

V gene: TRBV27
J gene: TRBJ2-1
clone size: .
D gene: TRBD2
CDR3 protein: CASSRGTSFALQGEQFF
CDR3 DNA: TGTGCCAGCAGCCGGGGGACTAGTTTTGCACTACAGGGTGAGCAGTTCTTC

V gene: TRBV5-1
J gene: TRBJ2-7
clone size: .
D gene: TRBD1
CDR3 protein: CASSLAAGTGAYEQYF
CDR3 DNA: TGCGCCAGCAGCTTGGCCGCCGGGACAGGGGCGTACGAGCAGTACTTC

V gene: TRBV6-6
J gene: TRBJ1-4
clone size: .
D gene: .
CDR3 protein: CASGRYPTLQGVDNEKLFF
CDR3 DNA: TGTGCCAGCGGTCGATACCCGACCTTGCAAGGGGTGGATAATGAAAAACTGTTTTTT

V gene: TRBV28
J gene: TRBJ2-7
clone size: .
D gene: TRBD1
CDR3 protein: CASREGQGGTLYEQYF
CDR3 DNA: TGTGCCAGCAGGGAAGGACAGGGGGGGACCCTTTACGAGCAGTACTTC

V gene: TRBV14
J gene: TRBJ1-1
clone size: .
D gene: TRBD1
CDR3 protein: CASSQDRGPRTGRGSEAFF
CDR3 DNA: TGTGCCAGCAGCCAAGATCGGGGCCCCCGGACAGGGCGGGGCTCTGAAGCTTTCTTT

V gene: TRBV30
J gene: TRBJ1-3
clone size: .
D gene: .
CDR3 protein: CAWRNTGNTIYF
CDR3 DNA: TGTGCCTGGAGAAACACTGGAAACACCATATATTTT

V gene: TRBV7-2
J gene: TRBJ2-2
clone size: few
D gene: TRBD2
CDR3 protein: CASSLGGGTGELFF
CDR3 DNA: TGTGCCAGCAGCTTGGGGGGAGGGACCGGGGAGCTGTTTTTT

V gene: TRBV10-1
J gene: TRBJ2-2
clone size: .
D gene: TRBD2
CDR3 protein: CASSDPSSRGGTGELFF
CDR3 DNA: TGCGCCAGCAGTGATCCCTCAAGCCGGGGGGGCACCGGGGAGCTGTTTTTT

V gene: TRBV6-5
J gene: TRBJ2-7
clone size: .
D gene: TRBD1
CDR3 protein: CASSLGQGAAFGQYF
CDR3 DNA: TGTGCCAGCAGTCTCGGACAGGGGGCGGCTTTCGGGCAGTACTTC

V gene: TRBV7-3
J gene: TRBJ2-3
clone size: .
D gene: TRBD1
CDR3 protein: CASSLQGADTQYF
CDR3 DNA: TGTGCCAGCAGCTTACAGGGGGCAGATACGCAGTATTTT

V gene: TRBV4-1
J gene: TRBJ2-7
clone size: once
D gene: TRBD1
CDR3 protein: CASSQHPTQGPHYEQYF
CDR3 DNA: TGCGCCAGCAGCCAACACCCTACACAGGGGCCCCACTACGAGCAGTACTTC

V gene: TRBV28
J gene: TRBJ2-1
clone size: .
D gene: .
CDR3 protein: CASSLYEASAYNEQFF
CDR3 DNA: TGTGCCAGCAGTTTATATGAGGCTAGCGCCTACAATGAGCAGTTCTTC

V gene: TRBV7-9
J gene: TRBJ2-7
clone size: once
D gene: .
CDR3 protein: CASSLGQPYEQYF
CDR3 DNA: TGTGCCAGCAGCTTGGGGCAGCCCTACGAGCAGTACTTC

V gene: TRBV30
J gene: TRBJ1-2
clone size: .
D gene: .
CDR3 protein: CAWSRTGIWYGYTF
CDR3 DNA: TGTGCCTGGAGTCGAACAGGGATTTGGTATGGCTACACCTTC

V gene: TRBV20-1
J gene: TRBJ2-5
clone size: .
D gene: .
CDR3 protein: CSASPGGTGKQETQYF
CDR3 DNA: TGCAGTGCTAGTCCCGGGGGGACAGGTAAACAAGAGACCCAGTACTTC

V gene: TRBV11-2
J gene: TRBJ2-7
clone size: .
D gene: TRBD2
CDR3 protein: CASSLALADIYEQYF
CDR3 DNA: TGTGCCAGCAGCTTAGCACTAGCGGATATATACGAGCAGTACTTC

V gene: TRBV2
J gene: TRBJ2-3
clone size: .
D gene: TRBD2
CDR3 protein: CASSGGRNSDTQYF
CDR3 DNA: TGTGCCAGCAGTGGCGGGAGGAATTCAGATACGCAGTATTTT

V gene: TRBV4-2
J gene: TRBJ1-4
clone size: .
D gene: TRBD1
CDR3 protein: CASSQGQGNEKLFF
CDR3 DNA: TGTGCCAGCAGCCAAGGACAGGGTAATGAAAAACTGTTTTTT

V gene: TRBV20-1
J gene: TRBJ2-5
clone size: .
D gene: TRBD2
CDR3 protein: CSASNLAGGPRETQYF
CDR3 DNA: TGCAGTGCTAGTAATCTAGCGGGAGGGCCGCGAGAGACCCAGTACTTC

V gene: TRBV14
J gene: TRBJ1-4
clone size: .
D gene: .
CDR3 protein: CASSRHRASNEKLFF
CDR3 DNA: TGTGCCAGCAGCCGACACAGGGCCTCTAATGAAAAACTGTTTTTT

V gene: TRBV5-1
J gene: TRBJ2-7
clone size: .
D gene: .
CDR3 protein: CASSRSQYEQYF
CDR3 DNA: TGCGCCAGCAGCCGTTCACAATACGAGCAGTACTTC

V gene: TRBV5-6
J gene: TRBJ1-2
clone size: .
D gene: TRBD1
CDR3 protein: CASSEPGTASSYTF
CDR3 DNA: TGTGCCAGCAGCGAGCCCGGGACAGCTTCTAGCTACACCTTC

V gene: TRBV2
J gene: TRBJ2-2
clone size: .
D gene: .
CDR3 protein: CASSEVRVGGELFF
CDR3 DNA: TGTGCCAGCAGTGAGGTCAGGGTTGGCGGGGAGCTGTTTTTT